These 24 T cell receptor beta chains share one sample of origin, sequenced in a study of T cell changes during pregnancy in multiple sclerosis. Generated by immunoSEQ multiplex PCR, the TCRdb table keeps only in-frame clones and is missing some. Of tens of thousands of clones in the sample, 92% were seen once. Sample: peripheral blood, taken in the third trimester of pregnancy. The receptors here all came from a female donor with multiple sclerosis, enrolled in a pregnancy study.

This clone occurred a few times. The chain links TRBV29-1 to TRBJ1-1; D gene unclear. V lost 4 bases to trimming and J lost 1 base, with 4 bases between them. The CDR3 length is 11 residues. The V gene's germline CDR1 is SQVTM and CDR2 ANQGSEA. The CDR3 nucleotides are TGCAGCGTTGGTCAGAACACTGAAGCTTTCTTT. It codes for CSVGQNTEAFF.

V gene TRBV29-1 combines with J gene TRBJ2-5; D not resolved. V shed 6 bases and J shed 4 bases, with 15 bases lying between them. The CDR3 has 13 residues. Germline assignment: CDR1 SQVTM and CDR2 ANQGSEA. The CDR3 reads CSVDTSVTETQYF. Here the CDR3 DNA reads TGCAGCGTCGATACGAGCGTTACAGAGACCCAGTACTTC.

The rearrangement joins TRBV12-2 to TRBJ1-1; TRBD1, as called in the table, went unchecked against the DNA. TRBV12-2 represents a pseudogene. CDR3 size: 14 residues. CDR3 sequence reads: CASQGARNPTEAFF. The CDR3 nucleotides are TGTGCAAGTCAGGGGGCGCGAAACCCCACTGAAGCTTTCTTT.

The genes are TRBV28 and TRBJ2-2; TRBD1 matches 10 bases. V lost 4 bases and J lost 7; bases outside the gene matches: 9. The length of the CDR3 is 16 residues. The germline V gene encodes CDR1 MDHEN and CDR2 SYDVKM. CDR3 amino acids: CASSSRSTGGIGELFF. For the CDR3, the DNA is TGTGCCAGCAGTTCGCGATCGACAGGGGGCATCGGGGAGCTGTTTTTT. The full variable domain, in which reference TRBV28 and TRBJ2-2 provide the parts outside the CDR3, is DVKVTQSSRYLVKRTGEKVFLECVQDMDHENMFWYRQDPGLGLRLIYFSYDVKMKEKGDIPEGYSVSREKKERFSLILESASTNQTSMYLCASSSRSTGGIGELFFGEGSRLTVL.

This clone was picked up one time. The chain couples TRBV7-2 to TRBJ1-2, with a weak D call TRBD1 (5 bases). This CDR3 spans 16 amino acids. Trimming shortened V by 5 bases and J by 0 bases, and 16 bases separated the two germline ends. Germline V lookup: CDR1 SGHTA, CDR2 FQGNSA. The CDR3 DNA sequence: TGTGCCAGCAGCAGAACCGGGACGGGAGCTAACTATGGCTACACCTTC. Translated, it gives CASSRTGTGANYGYTF. Drawing the rest from reference TRBV7-2 and TRBJ1-2, the complete variable domain is GAGVSQSPSNKVTEKGKDVELRCDPISGHTALYWYRQSLGQGLEFLIYFQGNSAPDKSGLPSDRFSAERTGGSVSTLTIQRTQQEDSAVYLCASSRTGTGANYGYTFGSGTRLTVV.

The chain has TRBV5-6 and TRBJ1-3, with D possibly being TRBD1 (5 bases). Germline CDR1 is SGHDT and CDR2 is YYEEEE. The length of the CDR3 is 15 residues. V was shortened by 4 bases and J by 4 bases, with 15 bases between the two germline ends. In nucleotides, the CDR3 is TGTGCCAGCAGCACAATTCGGGGGAAAGGAAACACCATATATTTT. Translating it yields CASSTIRGKGNTIYF.

The chain carries TRBV7-2 and TRBJ1-5; D is possibly TRBD1 (6 bases). In germline, CDR1 is SGHTA, CDR2 FQGNSA. The germline V and J ends were trimmed by 5 bases and 4 bases, with 12 bases remaining between them. The CDR3 extends over 14 amino acids. The CDR3 coding sequence is TGTGCCAGCAGCCTCGAGGGGGTAAATCAGCCCCAGCATTTT. Protein sequence: CASSLEGVNQPQHF.

The rearrangement uses TRBV5-6 and TRBJ2-3, with 8 nucleotides matching TRBD2. CDR1 and CDR2 from the germline V gene are SGHDT and YYEEEE. Trimming removed 3 bases from V and 4 bases from J; junction bases left unmatched: 4. This CDR3 spans 14 amino acids. CDR3 loop: CASSSGLAADTQYF. The DNA of the CDR3 is TGTGCCAGCAGCTCCGGACTAGCCGCAGATACGCAGTATTTT. Complete variable domain (other parts from reference TRBV5-6 and TRBJ2-3): DAGVTQSPTHLIKTRGQQVTLRCSPKSGHDTVSWYQQALGQGPQFIFQYYEEEERQRGNFPDRFSGHQFPNYSSELNVNALLLGDSALYLCASSSGLAADTQYFGPGTRLTVL.

This chain uses TRBV7-9 with TRBJ2-1, with D tentatively TRBD2 (5 bases). The germline V gene encodes CDR1 SEHNR and CDR2 FQNEAQ (reference sequence). The CDR3 covers 16 residues. V was clipped by 4 bases and J by 7 bases, with 20 bases between them. This chain's CDR3 is CASSSRRADQENEQFF. CDR3 in DNA: TGTGCCAGCAGCTCCCGGCGGGCAGACCAAGAAAATGAGCAGTTCTTC.

This clone was observed once. V usage is TRBV7-2 and J usage is TRBJ1-1; 7 positions match TRBD1. CDR3 length: 16 residues. Looked up from germline, CDR1 is SGHTA and CDR2 is FQGNSA. Trimming removed 5 bases from V and 10 bases from J; junction bases left unmatched: 19. DNA of the CDR3: TGTGCCAGCAGCCCAGTCTTTGGAGGGACACAGGGGAGAGCTTTCTTT. Its protein is CASSPVFGGTQGRAFF.

The CDR3 loop is CASSVGSGHDATDTQYF. The CDR3, as DNA: TGTGCCAGCAGCGTAGGGTCAGGTCACGACGCCACAGATACGCAGTATTTT. This chain joins TRBV9 and TRBJ2-3; no definite D call. CDR3 length: 17 residues. V lost 0 bases, J lost 2 bases, and 16 bases lay in between. Germline V gives CDR1 SGDLS, CDR2 YYNGEE.

The chain is built from TRBV9 and TRBJ2-1; tentatively, D is TRBD2 (6 bases). CDR3 size: 18 residues. The germline V gene encodes CDR1 SGDLS and CDR2 YYNGEE. The V end lost 4 bases, the J end lost 0 bases, and 20 bases lay between the germline ends. The CDR3 nucleotides read TGTGCCAGCAGCCCGAAGACTAGTGTCGAAAACTCCTACAATGAGCAGTTCTTC. Translation: CASSPKTSVENSYNEQFF. Complete variable domain (other parts from reference TRBV9 and TRBJ2-1): DSGVTQTPKHLITATGQRVTLRCSPRSGDLSVYWYQQSLDQGLQFLIQYYNGEERAKGNILERFSAQQFPDLHSELNLSSLELGDSALYFCASSPKTSVENSYNEQFFGPGTRLTVL.

V usage is TRBV7-2 and J usage is TRBJ2-7; 10 nucleotides align to TRBD1. The length of the CDR3 is 17 residues. Looked up from germline, CDR1 is SGHTA and CDR2 is FQGNSA. V was pared by 2 bases and J by 6 bases, with 13 bases of the junction left unmatched. Here the CDR3 reads CASSLSLGGGTGAEQYF. Written as DNA, the CDR3 is TGTGCCAGCAGCTTATCTTTAGGGGGAGGGACAGGGGCCGAGCAGTACTTC.

The chain combines TRBV4-2 with TRBJ2-1; weak D call: TRBD2 (6 bases). Looked up from germline, CDR1 is LGHNA and CDR2 is YNFKEQ. The V and J ends lost 0 bases and 9 bases respectively, with 18 bases between them. The CDR3 covers 16 residues. The CDR3 coding sequence is TGTGCCAGCAGCCAAGATCTGAGCGGAGGGGTAGTTGAGCAGTTCTTC. Encoded protein: CASSQDLSGGVVEQFF.

The table lists this clone with a count of one. This chain connects TRBV19 to TRBJ2-7, with D maybe TRBD1 (6 bases). In germline, CDR1 is LNHDA, CDR2 SQIVND (reference sequence). The CDR3 is made up of 14 amino acids. V lost 0 bases and J 2 bases, leaving 8 bases between the germline ends. The CDR3 DNA is TGTGCCAGTAGTATAGAGGCAGGGGCCTACGAGCAGTACTTC. Translation: CASSIEAGAYEQYF.

This chain uses TRBV19 with TRBJ2-1; a possible D gene is TRBD2 (6 bases). The CDR3 has 14 residues. Between the trimmed V and J ends, which lost 1 base and 6 bases, there was a span of 10 bases. Germline CDR1 is LNHDA and CDR2 is SQIVND (reference sequence). The CDR3 bases are TGTGCCAGTAGTATAGCGGGAGAAGGCAATGAGCAGTTCTTC. Its translation: CASSIAGEGNEQFF. The full variable domain, rest sourced from reference TRBV19 and TRBJ2-1, is DGGITQSPKYLFRKEGQNVTLSCEQNLNHDAMYWYRQDPGQGLRLIYYSQIVNDFQKGDIAEGYSVSREKKESFPLTVTSAQKNPTAFYLCASSIAGEGNEQFFGPGTRLTVL.

This clone was found a few times. This chain links TRBV5-6 with TRBJ2-7; the match to TRBD1 covers 8 bases. CDR3 length equals 15 residues. Germline CDR1 reads SGHDT; CDR2 reads YYEEEE. J lost 4 bases, V lost 0 bases, and 6 bases had no gene match. The CDR3 DNA reads as TGTGCCAGCAGCTTGGGACAGGGGCCGATTTACGAGCAGTACTTC. This encodes CASSLGQGPIYEQYF.

This chain links TRBV28 with TRBJ2-1, with 12 bases identical to TRBD1. In germline, CDR1 is MDHEN, CDR2 SYDVKM. The CDR3 is 15 amino acids. The ends lost 5 bases at V and 11 bases at J; junction bases unmatched: 10. Here the CDR3 reads CASSGRDRGLNQQFF. The CDR3 DNA reads as TGTGCCAGCAGTGGGAGGGACAGGGGGCTAAATCAGCAGTTCTTC.

The CDR3 DNA follows: TGTGCCACCAGCAGAGATAGGATAGCGGGAACCTACGAGCAGTACTTC. Its protein is CATSRDRIAGTYEQYF. The chain couples TRBV15 to TRBJ2-7, with TRBD2 matching over 8 bases. Germline V gene data show CDR1 as LNHNV and CDR2 as YYDKDF (reference sequence). J was trimmed by 2 bases and V by 0 bases; bases with no gene match: 6. The CDR3 extends over 16 amino acids.

This CDR3 is CASSEGLPYEQYF. CDR3 DNA: TGTGCCAGCAGCGAGGGCCTCCCCTACGAGCAGTACTTC. The rearrangement joins TRBV7-9 to TRBJ2-7, with D possibly matching TRBD2 (5 bases). The germline gives CDR1 SEHNR, CDR2 FQNEAQ (reference sequence). Trimming left V 5 bases short and J 2 bases short, with 10 bases between. This CDR3 contains 13 residues.

This chain connects TRBV2 to TRBJ1-2; 7 positions match TRBD1. Germline V gene sequence: CDR1 SNHLY, CDR2 FYNNEI. CDR3 size: 13 residues. J gave up 8 bases and V 5 bases, and 8 bases lay outside the gene matches. The CDR3 spells CASSPTGEWGYTF. Written as DNA, the CDR3 is TGTGCCAGCAGTCCCACAGGGGAATGGGGCTACACCTTC.

The chain combines TRBV27 with TRBJ2-3; a possible D gene is TRBD2 (6 bases). In germline, CDR1 is MNHEY, CDR2 SMNVEV (reference sequence). The V end lost 1 base, the J end lost 5 bases, and 10 bases lay between the germline ends. The CDR3 runs to 14 residues. The CDR3 DNA is TGTGCCAGCAGTTTATTCGGGGACTTAGATACGCAGTATTTT. This codes for CASSLFGDLDTQYF.

This clone was observed a handful of times. This chain links TRBV29-1 with TRBJ1-2; D call uncertain. This CDR3 contains 10 residues. With 4 bases removed from V and 10 bases from J, the gap between germline ends came to 10 bases. The germline V gene has CDR1 SQVTM and CDR2 ANQGSEA. In DNA, the CDR3 is TGCAGCGTTGCAAATAGAAACTACACCTTC. It yields the protein CSVANRNYTF.

The V gene is TRBV11-2, the J gene TRBJ2-7; 10 nucleotides agree with TRBD1. CDR1 and CDR2 (germline): SGHAT, FQNNGV. This CDR3 has 16 residues. After removal of 0 bases from V and 6 bases from J, the junction contained 8 bases not matched to a gene. The CDR3 spells CASSLEVGTGVFEQYF. For the CDR3, the DNA is TGTGCCAGCAGCTTAGAGGTTGGGACAGGGGTTTTCGAGCAGTACTTC.